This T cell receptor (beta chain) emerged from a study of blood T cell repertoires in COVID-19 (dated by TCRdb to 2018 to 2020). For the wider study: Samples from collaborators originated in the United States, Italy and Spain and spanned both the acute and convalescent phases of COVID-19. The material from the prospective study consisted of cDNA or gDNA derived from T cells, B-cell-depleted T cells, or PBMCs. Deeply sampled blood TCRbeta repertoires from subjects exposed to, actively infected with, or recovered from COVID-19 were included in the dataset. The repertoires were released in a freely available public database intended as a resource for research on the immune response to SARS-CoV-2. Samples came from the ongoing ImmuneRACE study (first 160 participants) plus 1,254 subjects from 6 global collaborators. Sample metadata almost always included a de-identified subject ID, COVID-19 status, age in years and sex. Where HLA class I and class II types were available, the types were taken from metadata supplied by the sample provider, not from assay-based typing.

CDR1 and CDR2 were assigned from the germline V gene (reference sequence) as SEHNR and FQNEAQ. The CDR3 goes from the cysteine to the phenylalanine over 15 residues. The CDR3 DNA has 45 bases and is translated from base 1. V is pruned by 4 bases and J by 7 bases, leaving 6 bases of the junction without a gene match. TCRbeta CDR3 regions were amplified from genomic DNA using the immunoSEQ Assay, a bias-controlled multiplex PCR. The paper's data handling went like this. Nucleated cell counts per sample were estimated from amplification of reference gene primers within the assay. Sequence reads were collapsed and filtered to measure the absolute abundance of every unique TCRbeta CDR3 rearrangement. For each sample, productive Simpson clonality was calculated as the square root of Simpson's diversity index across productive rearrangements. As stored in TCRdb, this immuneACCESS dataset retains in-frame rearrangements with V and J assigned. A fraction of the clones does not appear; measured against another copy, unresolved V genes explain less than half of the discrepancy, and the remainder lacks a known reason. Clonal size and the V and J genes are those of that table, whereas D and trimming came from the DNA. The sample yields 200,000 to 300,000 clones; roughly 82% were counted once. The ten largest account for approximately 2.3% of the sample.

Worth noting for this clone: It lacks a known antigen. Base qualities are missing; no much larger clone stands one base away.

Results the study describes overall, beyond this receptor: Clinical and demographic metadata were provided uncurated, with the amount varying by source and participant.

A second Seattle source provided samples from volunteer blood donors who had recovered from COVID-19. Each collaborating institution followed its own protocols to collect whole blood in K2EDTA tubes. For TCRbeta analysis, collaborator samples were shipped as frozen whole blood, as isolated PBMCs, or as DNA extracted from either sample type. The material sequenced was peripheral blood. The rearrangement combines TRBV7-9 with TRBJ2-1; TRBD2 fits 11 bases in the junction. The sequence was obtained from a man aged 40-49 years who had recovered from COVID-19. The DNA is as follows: TGTGCCAGCAGCTCGGGACTAGCGGAGGGGAATGAGCAGTTCTTC. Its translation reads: CASSSGLAEGNEQFF. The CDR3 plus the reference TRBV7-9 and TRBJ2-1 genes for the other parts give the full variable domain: DTGVSQNPRHKITKRGQNVTFRCDPISEHNRLYWYRQTLGQGPEFLTYFQNEAQLEKSRLLSDRFSAERPKGSFSTLEIQRTEQGDSAMYLCASSSGLAEGNEQFFGPGTRLTVL.